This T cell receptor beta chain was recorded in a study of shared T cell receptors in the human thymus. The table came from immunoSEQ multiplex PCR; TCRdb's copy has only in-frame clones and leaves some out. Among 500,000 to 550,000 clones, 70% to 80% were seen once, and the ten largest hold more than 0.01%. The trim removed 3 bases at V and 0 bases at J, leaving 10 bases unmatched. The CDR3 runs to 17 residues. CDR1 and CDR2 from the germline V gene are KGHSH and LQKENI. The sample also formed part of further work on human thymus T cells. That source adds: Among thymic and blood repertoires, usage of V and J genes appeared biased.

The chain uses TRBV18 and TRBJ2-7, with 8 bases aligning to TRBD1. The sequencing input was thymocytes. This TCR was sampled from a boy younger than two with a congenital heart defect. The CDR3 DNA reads TGTGCCAGCTCACCGGGCCAGGGGGCGGCCAGCTCCTACGAGCAGTACTTC. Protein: CASSPGQGAASSYEQYF.